Sequencing of this T cell receptor (beta chain) was carried out in a study of shared clonotypes between healthy human individuals. Overall study findings and caveats: Between a few donors, naive CD4 clonotypes were shared at a level of approximately 5%.

Libraries were prepared by immunoSEQ multiplex PCR; TCRdb keeps only in-frame clonotypes and omits some of them. This table holds 2 million to 2.5 million clones, 85% to 95% found once. The CDR3 has 12 residues. In germline, CDR1 is SGHNT, CDR2 YENEEA. Trimming pared 5 bases from V and 0 bases from J, leaving 5 bases between. This clone showed up just once. Its antigen is unidentified. Nashville, Tennessee was home to all donors, who were Caucasian adults. This sequence joins TRBV11-3 and TRBJ2-7; D is uncertain. Sequenced input: naive CD4+ T cells from PBMCs. Indicated subset: CD45RA+ positively selected. The sequence came from a man aged 18 to 30 in good health. Some clones in this sample may be carry-over from other donors' samples. In DNA, the CDR3 is TGTGCCAGCAGCGGGGACTCCTACGAGCAGTACTTC. It translates to CASSGDSYEQYF.